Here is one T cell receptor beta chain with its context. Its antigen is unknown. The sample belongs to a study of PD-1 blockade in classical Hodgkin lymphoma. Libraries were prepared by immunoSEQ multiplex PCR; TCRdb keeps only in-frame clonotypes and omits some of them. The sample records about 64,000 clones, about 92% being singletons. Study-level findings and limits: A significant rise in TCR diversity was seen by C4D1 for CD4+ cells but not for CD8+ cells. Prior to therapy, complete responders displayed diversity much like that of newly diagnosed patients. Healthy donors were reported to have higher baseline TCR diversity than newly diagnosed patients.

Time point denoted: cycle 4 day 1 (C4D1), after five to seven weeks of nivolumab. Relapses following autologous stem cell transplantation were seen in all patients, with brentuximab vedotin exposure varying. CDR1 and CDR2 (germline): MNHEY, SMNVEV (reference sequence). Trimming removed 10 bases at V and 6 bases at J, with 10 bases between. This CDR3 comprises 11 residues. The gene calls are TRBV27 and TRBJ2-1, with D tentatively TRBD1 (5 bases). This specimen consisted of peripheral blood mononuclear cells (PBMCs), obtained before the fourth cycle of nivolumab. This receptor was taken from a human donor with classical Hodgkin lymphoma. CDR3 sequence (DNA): TGTGCCACCACTCAGGGCAATGAGCAGTTCTTC. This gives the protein CATTQGNEQFF.